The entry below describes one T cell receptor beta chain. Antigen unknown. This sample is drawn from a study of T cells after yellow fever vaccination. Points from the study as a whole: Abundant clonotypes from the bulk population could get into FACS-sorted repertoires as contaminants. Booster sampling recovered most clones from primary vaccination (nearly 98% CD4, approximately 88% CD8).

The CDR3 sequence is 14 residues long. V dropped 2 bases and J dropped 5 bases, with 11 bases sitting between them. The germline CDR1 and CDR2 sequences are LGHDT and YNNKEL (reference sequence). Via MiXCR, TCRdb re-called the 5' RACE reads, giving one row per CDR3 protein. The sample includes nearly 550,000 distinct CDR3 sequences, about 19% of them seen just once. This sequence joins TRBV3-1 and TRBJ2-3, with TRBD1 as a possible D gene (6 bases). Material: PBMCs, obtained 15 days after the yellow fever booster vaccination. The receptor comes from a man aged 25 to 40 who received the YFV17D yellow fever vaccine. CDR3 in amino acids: CASSQRGGIDTQYF. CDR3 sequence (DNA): TGTGCCAGCAGCCAAAGAGGGGGAATAGATACGCAGTATTTT.